A single sample is the source of the 7 T cell receptor beta chains below, sequenced in a study of OX40 agonist ivuxolimab in advanced cancers. Some clones are missing from TCRdb's copy, which holds only in-frame ones; the method was immunoSEQ multiplex PCR. This table has about 22,000 clones, approximately 80% appearing once. Sequenced here: CD4+ or CD8+ T cells sorted from blood, sampled in a trial of the OX40 agonist ivuxolimab. These receptors came from an adult with an advanced solid tumor such as melanoma, head and neck, liver or kidney cancer.

This clone appeared once. This chain joins TRBV18 and TRBJ2-1; D not certain. Germline assignment: CDR1 KGHSH and CDR2 LQKENI. The CDR3 extends over 12 amino acids. V lost 1 base and J 7 bases, leaving 5 bases between the germline ends. In DNA form, the CDR3 reads TGTGCCAGCTCACCACAGGGTAATGAGCAGTTCTTC. Translation gives CASSPQGNEQFF. Full variable domain (missing parts from reference TRBV18 and TRBJ2-1): NAGVMQNPRHLVRRRGQEARLRCSPMKGHSHVYWYRQLPEEGLKFMVYLQKENIIDESGMPKERFSAEFPKEGPSILRIQQVVRGDSAAYFCASSPQGNEQFFGPGTRLTVL.

This rearrangement joins TRBV28 to TRBJ1-1; 7 nucleotides align to TRBD1. From germline, CDR1 is MDHEN and CDR2 SYDVKM. This CDR3 region has 14 residues. J gave up 1 base and V 3 bases, and 2 bases lay outside the gene matches. CDR3 sequence reads: CASSFPGGNTEAFF. The CDR3 nucleotides are TGTGCCAGCAGTTTTCCAGGGGGGAACACTGAAGCTTTCTTT.

V usage is TRBV6-4 and J usage is TRBJ1-5; 11 bases are a match to TRBD1. CDR3 length: 14 residues. CDR1 MRHNA and CDR2 SNTAGT come from the germline V gene. Trimming cost V 4 bases and J 6 bases; bases outside gene matches: 2. This CDR3 is CASSAGTGGQPQHF. For the CDR3, the DNA is TGTGCCAGCAGTGCCGGGACAGGGGGTCAGCCCCAGCATTTT.

This chain uses TRBV7-9 with TRBJ2-7, with 8 nucleotides matching TRBD1. Trimming at V came to 6 bases and at J to 3 bases, leaving 4 bases not matched to a gene. Per germline, CDR1 SEHNR and CDR2 FQNEAQ (reference sequence). The length of the CDR3 is 13 residues. CDR3 DNA: TGTGCCAGCAGGTTAACAGGGGGCTACGAGCAGTACTTC. It codes for CASRLTGGYEQYF.

V usage is TRBV5-4 and J usage is TRBJ2-3, with D perhaps given as TRBD1 or TRBD2 (5 bases each). Per germline, CDR1 SGHNT and CDR2 YYREEE (reference sequence). The CDR3 totals 14 residues. The CDR3 DNA sequence: TGTGCTTTCGACGGGGTGGGGGGCACAGATACGCAGTATTTT. Protein: CAFDGVGGTDTQYF.

This chain connects TRBV7-3 to TRBJ2-1; 9 bases agree with TRBD1. The germline CDR1 and CDR2 sequences are SGHTA and FQGTGA. CDR3 size: 18 residues. The trim removed 3 bases at V and 2 bases at J, leaving 11 bases unmatched. The chain's CDR3 is CASSLTGGRSEPYNEQFF. CDR3 sequence (DNA): TGTGCCAGCAGCTTGACAGGGGGTAGATCTGAGCCCTACAATGAGCAGTTCTTC.

V gene TRBV9 combines with J gene TRBJ1-5; D uncertain. The CDR3 has 13 amino acids. V was trimmed by 3 bases and J by 1 base, leaving 5 bases between them. CDR1 is SGDLS, CDR2 YYNGEE, per germline. The CDR3 sequence: CASSGESNQPQHF. The CDR3 nucleotides are TGTGCCAGCAGCGGTGAAAGCAATCAGCCCCAGCATTTT.